This TCR beta chain was found in a study of blood T cell repertoires in COVID-19. Study-wide context: There were acute and convalescent COVID-19 samples, and they came from the United States, Italy and Spain.

Produced via immunoSEQ multiplex PCR; TCRdb's table is partial and in-frame only. Altogether about 160,000 clones are present, approximately 83% being singletons, with the ten largest covering 10% to 15%. Input material: peripheral blood. The TCR was taken from a man between 65 and 85 years old who had recovered from COVID-19.

The CDR3 loop is CASRWDFTIAHEQYF. CDR3 nucleotides: TGTGCCAGCAGGTGGGACTTCACCATCGCCCACGAGCAGTACTTC. The chain recombines TRBV27 with TRBJ2-7; weak D call: TRBD2 (6 bases). The CDR3 extends over 15 amino acids. The germline V gene has CDR1 MNHEY and CDR2 SMNVEV (reference sequence). V shed 6 bases and J shed 5 bases, with 20 bases lying between them.